The rows below give T cell receptor beta chains drawn from one sample of a study of blood T cell repertoires in COVID-19. Sequencing used immunoSEQ multiplex PCR; TCRdb keeps in-frame clones, though not all of them. The sample contains some 300,000 clones, 88% of which appear only once. Input material: PBMCs or T cells enriched from blood (not recorded which). These receptors were obtained from a woman in her 30s who had recovered from COVID-19. CDR3s include the opening cysteine and the closing phenylalanine or tryptophan. The order of the fields is D gene, clone size, J gene, V gene, CDR3 DNA, CDR3 protein. The D gene is left open where the match is weak. Clone size is not always given. Where it is, it says once, few, many or a class for expanded clones.

>TRBD2|NA|TRBJ2-2|TRBV7-6
TGTGCCAGCAGCCCCCGGGAGGGTTACACCGGGGAGCTGTTTTTT
CASSPREGYTGELFF
>NA|NA|TRBJ1-2|TRBV9
TGTGCCAGCAGCCCCTCAAATCGGGGAGGAGCCTATGGCTACACCTTC
CASSPSNRGGAYGYTF
>NA|once|TRBJ1-2|TRBV3-1/TRBV3-2
TGTGCCAGCAGCCGAGACCCAGGGGTCGGGGGCTACACCTTC
CASSRDPGVGGYTF
>NA|NA|TRBJ1-2|TRBV25-1
TGTGCCACACGATCATTCGGGGGGTATAACTATGGCTACACCTTC
CATRSFGGYNYGYTF
>NA|NA|TRBJ1-1|TRBV11-1
TGTGCCAGCAGCCATCCACGGGGGGGGAGCACTGAAGCTTTCTTT
CASSHPRGGSTEAFF
>TRBD1|NA|TRBJ2-7|TRBV6-6
TGTGCCAGCAGTTACGGACAGGGATGGGCGCAGTACTTC
CASSYGQGWAQYF
>NA|NA|TRBJ2-4|TRBV29-1
TGCAGCGTTGAGGGGCGGAACAAAAACATTCAGTACTTC
CSVEGRNKNIQYF
>NA|once|TRBJ2-1|TRBV29-1
TGCAGCGTTCCCCCTGGCAGGCCCTACAATGAGCAGTTCTTC
CSVPPGRPYNEQFF
>TRBD2|NA|TRBJ2-7|TRBV19
TGTGCCAGCAGACTAGCGGGGAGTTCCTACGAGCAGTACTTC
CASRLAGSSYEQYF
>NA|NA|TRBJ2-3|TRBV18
TGTGCCAGCTCTGGCGGGACAGATACGCAGTATTTT
CASSGGTDTQYF
>NA|NA|TRBJ1-2|TRBV5-6
TGTGCCAGCAGCCGACGACAGTCCTCCCCCTATGGCTACACCTTC
CASSRRQSSPYGYTF
>NA|once|TRBJ1-2|TRBV18
TGTGCCAGCTCACAGGGGGTTGACTATGGCTACACCTTC
CASSQGVDYGYTF
>NA|NA|TRBJ1-4|TRBV3-1/TRBV3-2
TGTGCCAGCAGCCGAGAATTCGCAACTAATGAAAAACTGTTTTTT
CASSREFATNEKLFF
>TRBD2|NA|TRBJ2-1|TRBV24-1
TGTGCCACCAGTGATCCTCGGGGGACTAGGGGTGGCAATGAGCAGTTCTTC
CATSDPRGTRGGNEQFF
>TRBD1|NA|TRBJ1-5|TRBV7-9
TGTGCCAGCAGCCCCGGGACAGGGGACCCAAGCAATCAGCCCCAGCATTTT
CASSPGTGDPSNQPQHF
>NA|NA|TRBJ1-5|TRBV6-5
TGTGCCAGCAAGGGGGGGGGCGCGGACAATCAGCCCCAGCATTTT
CASKGGGADNQPQHF
>TRBD1|NA|TRBJ1-2|TRBV5-4
TGTGCCAGCAGCTCAGCGACAGGGGGCTCGGGCGGCTACACCTTC
CASSSATGGSGGYTF
>NA|NA|TRBJ2-7|TRBV18
TGTGCCAGCTCACCACCGGGAGCCTACGAGCAGTACTTC
CASSPPGAYEQYF
>TRBD1|NA|TRBJ2-5|TRBV5-1
TGCGCCAGCAGCCGACAGGGTTCAGAGACCCAGTACTTC
CASSRQGSETQYF
>NA|NA|TRBJ2-3|TRBV19
TGTGCCAGTAGTATAGTGACTCGGGGTACGCAGTATTTT
CASSIVTRGTQYF
>NA|few|TRBJ1-1|TRBV28
TGTGCCAGCAGTTTACAGGGGAGCCCTGAAGCTTTCTTT
CASSLQGSPEAFF
>TRBD1|NA|TRBJ1-5|TRBV30
TGTGCCTGGAGTATACAGGGGAATCAGCCCCAGCATTTT
CAWSIQGNQPQHF
>NA|once|TRBJ1-1|TRBV19
TGTGCCAGTAGTACAGGGGCTCTGAACACTGAAGCTTTCTTT
CASSTGALNTEAFF
>TRBD2|NA|TRBJ2-1|TRBV18
TGTGCCAGCTCACCAGTCGCGGGGGATAGTCACAATGAGCAGTTCTTC
CASSPVAGDSHNEQFF
>TRBD1|once|TRBJ2-3|TRBV11-3
TGTGCCAGCAGCTTAGGAGGGACAGGGCTGGGAGATACGCAGTATTTT
CASSLGGTGLGDTQYF
>NA|few|TRBJ1-1|TRBV28
TGTGCCAGCAGTTTATGGCAGGATCGACTGAACACTGAAGCTTTCTTT
CASSLWQDRLNTEAFF
>NA|NA|TRBJ1-2|TRBV27
TGTGCCAGCAGTCCAACTATGGGGCACTATGGCTACACCTTC
CASSPTMGHYGYTF
>TRBD2|NA|TRBJ2-1|TRBV4-3
TGCGCCAGCAGCCAGGGAGGGTCTCAGTTCTTC
CASSQGGSQFF
>TRBD1|few|TRBJ1-1|TRBV11-2
TGTGCCAGCAGCTCAACCGGGACAGGGGACGGGAACACTGAAGCTTTCTTT
CASSSTGTGDGNTEAFF
>NA|NA|TRBJ1-1|TRBV28
TGTGCCAGCAGAAGGGCGGGGTTGAACACTGAAGCTTTCTTT
CASRRAGLNTEAFF
>NA|NA|TRBJ1-6|TRBV4-3
TGCGCCAGCAGCCAAGTTTTGGGGGCCGATTCACCCCTCCACTTT
CASSQVLGADSPLHF
>TRBD2|NA|TRBJ2-7|TRBV25-1
TGTGCCAGCAGCAAAGGGGGGTTAGCGGGGGCCGGCTATTACGAGCAGTACTTC
CASSKGGLAGAGYYEQYF
>NA|NA|TRBJ1-1|TRBV11-2
TGTGCCAGCAGCCGCCGACAGGTTGACGTCAACACTGAAGCTTTCTTT
CASSRRQVDVNTEAFF
>TRBD2|NA|TRBJ2-3|TRBV5-4
TGTGCCAGCAGCTCGCTGGCGGGAGCCGCAGATACGCAGTATTTT
CASSSLAGAADTQYF
>NA|NA|TRBJ1-1|TRBV30
TGTGCCTGGACCAGATTGAACACTGAAGCTTTCTTT
CAWTRLNTEAFF
>NA|once|TRBJ1-1|TRBV29-1
TGCAGCGTTGAAAATGGGCCTGAAGCTTTCTTT
CSVENGPEAFF
>NA|once|TRBJ1-6|TRBV3-1/TRBV3-2
TGTGCCAGCAGCCAGCTACAGACGAATTCACCCCTCCACTTT
CASSQLQTNSPLHF
>TRBD1|few|TRBJ2-1|TRBV9
TGTGCCAGCAGCGTTAAGACAGGGGGTGAGCAGTTCTTC
CASSVKTGGEQFF
>TRBD1|NA|TRBJ2-6|TRBV30
TGTGCCTGGAGTGACCGGGACAGTCGAAGCTCTGGGGCCAACGTCCTGACTTTC
CAWSDRDSRSSGANVLTF